This T cell receptor beta chain was recovered during a study of blood T cell repertoires in COVID-19. Study information: The cDNA or gDNA used as material had been derived from T cells, B-cell-depleted T cells, or PBMCs.

As processed by the authors: The assay estimated nucleated cells by amplifying reference gene primers. TCRdb's copy holds only in-frame clones and misses some; the assay was immunoSEQ multiplex PCR. The DNA was the basis for D and trimming; V, J and clone size are from that table. The sample lists roughly 260,000 clones, around 90% occurring once. V was shortened by 2 bases and J by 5 bases, with 22 bases between the two germline ends. Germline-derived CDR1 and CDR2 are SGHDT and YYEEEE. The CDR3 extends over 17 amino acids. This TCR was sampled from a woman in her 50s who had recovered from COVID-19. The sequenced sample was peripheral blood. The rearrangement links TRBV5-6 to TRBJ2-5, with D tentatively TRBD2 (6 bases). The CDR3 protein is CASSFHLLAGALETQYF. CDR3 DNA: TGTGCCAGCAGCTTTCACCTACTAGCCGGGGCGTTGGAGACCCAGTACTTC.